The next 3 T cell receptor beta chains were all read from a single sample in a study of blood T cells in healthy people across ages. A J-beta primer mix and a sample-barcoded 5' primer were used in a second PCR of about 7 to 12 cycles. Each CDR3 protein is one row after TCRdb ran MiXCR on the 5' RACE reads. Of just under 900,000 distinct CDR3 sequences detected, under 30% appear once; the ten largest clones hold roughly 17%. The material sequenced was blood. All receptors come from an elderly woman in good health.

CDR3 in amino acids: CASSPPYITDTQYF. Written as DNA, the CDR3 is TGTGCCAGCTCACCACCTTATATCACAGATACGCAGTATTTT. The rearrangement links TRBV18 to TRBJ2-3; D is uncertain. Germline V gene lookup returns CDR1 KGHSH and CDR2 LQKENI. The CDR3 loop spans 14 amino acids. Trimming left V 0 bases short and J 2 bases short, with 6 bases between.

This clonotype was picked up a small number of times. This may come from a read error, since a much larger clone is one base off. J is TRBJ2-3 and V is TRBV5-1; 9 bases line up with TRBD2. The germline V gene has CDR1 SGHRS and CDR2 YFSETQ. Germline trimming cut 7 bases from V and 4 bases from J; bases unmatched to any gene: 16. The CDR3 contains 17 residues. Here the CDR3 DNA reads TGCGCCAGCTCTAAGCGGGGGGCCGATATTAGCGCAGATACGCAGTATTTT. Protein product: CASSKRGADISADTQYF. The full variable domain, completed using reference TRBV5-1 and TRBJ2-3, is KAGVTQTPRYLIKTRGQQVTLSCSPISGHRSVSWYQQTPGQGLQFLFEYFSETQRNKGNFPGRFSGRQFSNSRSEMNVSTLELGDSALYLCASSKRGADISADTQYFGPGTRLTVL.

The chain carries TRBV3-1 and TRBJ2-7; D is tentatively TRBD1 or TRBD2 (5 bases each). The CDR3 is 16 residues long. V was shortened by 2 bases and J by 0 bases, with 14 bases between the two germline ends. In germline, CDR1 is LGHDT, CDR2 YNNKEL (reference sequence). The CDR3 DNA follows: TGTGCCAGCAGCCAACCCAGGGCAGGGAGCTCCTACGAGCAGTACTTC. It yields the protein CASSQPRAGSSYEQYF.